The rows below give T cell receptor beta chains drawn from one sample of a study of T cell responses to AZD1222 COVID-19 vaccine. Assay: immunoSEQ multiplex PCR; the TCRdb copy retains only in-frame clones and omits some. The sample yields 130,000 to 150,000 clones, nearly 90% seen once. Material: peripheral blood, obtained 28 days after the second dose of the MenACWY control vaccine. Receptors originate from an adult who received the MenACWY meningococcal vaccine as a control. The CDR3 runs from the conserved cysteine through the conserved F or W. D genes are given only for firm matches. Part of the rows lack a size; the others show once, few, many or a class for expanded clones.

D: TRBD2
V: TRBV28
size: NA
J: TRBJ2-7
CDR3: CASSLRTSEQYF
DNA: TGTGCCAGCAGTTTGAGGACTAGCGAGCAGTACTTC

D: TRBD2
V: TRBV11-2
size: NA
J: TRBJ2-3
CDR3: CASSRQRERITDTQYF
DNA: TGTGCCAGCAGCAGACAGCGGGAGAGAATCACAGATACGCAGTATTTT

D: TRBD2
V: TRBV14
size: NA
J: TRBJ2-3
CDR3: CASSREGNTQYF
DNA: TGTGCCAGCAGCCGGGAGGGGAATACGCAGTATTTT

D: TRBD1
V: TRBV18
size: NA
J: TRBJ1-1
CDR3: CASSPRQGAPGTEAFF
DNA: TGTGCCAGCTCACCCCGACAGGGGGCGCCGGGCACTGAAGCTTTCTTT

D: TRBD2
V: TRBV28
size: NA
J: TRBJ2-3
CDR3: CASSWTSGSDTDTQYF
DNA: TGTGCCAGCTCTTGGACTAGCGGGAGCGACACAGATACGCAGTATTTT

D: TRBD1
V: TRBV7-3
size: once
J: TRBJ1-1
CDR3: CASSLLGQGLNTEAFF
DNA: TGTGCCAGCAGCTTATTAGGACAGGGGCTGAACACTGAAGCTTTCTTT

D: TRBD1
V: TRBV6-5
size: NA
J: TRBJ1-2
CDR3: CASSDRGRGGYTF
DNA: TGTGCCAGCAGCGACAGGGGGCGCGGTGGCTACACCTTC

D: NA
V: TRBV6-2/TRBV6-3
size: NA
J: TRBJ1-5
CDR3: CASSYSPGRASNQPQHF
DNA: TGTGCCAGCAGTTACTCGCCAGGGCGGGCTAGCAATCAGCCCCAGCATTTT

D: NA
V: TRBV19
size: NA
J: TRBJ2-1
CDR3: CASTLEDANNEQFF
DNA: TGTGCCAGTACCCTCGAGGACGCCAACAATGAGCAGTTCTTC

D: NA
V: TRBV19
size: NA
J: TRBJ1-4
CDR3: CASSIGYPTNEKLFF
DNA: TGTGCCAGTAGTATCGGGTACCCAACTAATGAAAAACTGTTTTTT

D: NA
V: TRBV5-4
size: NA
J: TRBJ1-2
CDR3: CASRPDPSNGYTF
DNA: TGTGCCAGCAGACCCGACCCTAGCAATGGCTACACCTTC

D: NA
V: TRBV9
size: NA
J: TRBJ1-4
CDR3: CASSVGGAGEKLFF
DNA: TGTGCCAGCAGCGTAGGGGGAGCGGGGGAAAAACTGTTTTTT

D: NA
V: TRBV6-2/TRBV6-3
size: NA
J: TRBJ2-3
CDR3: CASSFFRPPADTQYF
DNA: TGTGCCAGCAGTTTCTTCAGGCCTCCGGCGGATACGCAGTATTTT

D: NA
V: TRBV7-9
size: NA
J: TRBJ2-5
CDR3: CASSFSGKVQETQYF
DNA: TGTGCCAGCAGCTTCTCGGGGAAAGTCCAAGAGACCCAGTACTTC

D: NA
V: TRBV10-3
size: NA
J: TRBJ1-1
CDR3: CAIRSVTAPAFF
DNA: TGTGCCATCAGATCCGTGACAGCGCCGGCTTTCTTT

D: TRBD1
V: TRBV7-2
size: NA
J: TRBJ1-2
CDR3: CASTLGGGTAYGYTF
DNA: TGTGCCAGCACTTTAGGAGGGGGGACAGCCTATGGCTACACCTTC

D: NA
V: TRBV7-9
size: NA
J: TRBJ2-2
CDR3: CASSLMTTGELFF
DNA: TGTGCCAGCAGCCTTATGACCACCGGGGAGCTGTTTTTT

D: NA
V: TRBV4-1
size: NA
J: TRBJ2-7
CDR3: CASSQLPDRIYEQYF
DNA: TGCGCCAGCAGCCAACTTCCGGACAGAATCTACGAGCAGTACTTC

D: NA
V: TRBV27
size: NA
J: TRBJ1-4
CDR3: CASSLRAGGNEKLFF
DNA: TGTGCCAGCAGTTTAAGGGCAGGAGGTAATGAAAAACTGTTTTTT

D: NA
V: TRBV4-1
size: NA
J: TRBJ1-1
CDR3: CASSPSHGVFNTEAFF
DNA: TGCGCCAGCAGCCCTAGTCATGGGGTGTTCAACACTGAAGCTTTCTTT